These 27 T cell receptor beta chains came from one sample sequenced in a study of OX40 agonist ivuxolimab in advanced cancers. The library was produced with the immunoSEQ multiplex PCR assay. As stored in TCRdb, this immuneACCESS dataset retains in-frame rearrangements with V and J assigned. A fraction of the clones does not appear; measured against another copy, unresolved V genes explain less than half of the discrepancy, and the remainder lacks a known reason. This sample holds roughly 110,000 clones; more than 85% were observed only once. Approximately 1.2% of the sample is taken by the ten largest. The specimen was CD4+ or CD8+ T cells sorted from blood, collected in a trial of the OX40 agonist ivuxolimab. The receptors shown here come from an adult with an advanced solid tumor such as melanoma, head and neck, liver or kidney cancer.

The chain joins TRBV28 to TRBJ1-1; 7 bases fit TRBD1. The CDR3 is made up of 16 amino acids. Germline assignment: CDR1 MDHEN and CDR2 SYDVKM. V was clipped by 8 bases and J by 2 bases; unmatched bases: 14. The CDR3 here is CASLPPKQGLNTEAFF. CDR3 sequence (DNA): TGTGCCAGCCTTCCTCCAAAACAGGGGCTTAACACTGAAGCTTTCTTT.

The V gene is TRBV5-1, the J gene TRBJ1-1; 7 bases align to TRBD1. The trim removed 4 bases at V and 1 base at J, leaving 16 bases unmatched. This CDR3 has 18 amino acids. CDR1 and CDR2 from the germline V gene are SGHRS and YFSETQ. This CDR3 is CASSHIRGDPGANTEAFF. The CDR3 DNA reads TGCGCCAGCAGCCACATCAGGGGGGATCCTGGGGCGAACACTGAAGCTTTCTTT.

The CDR3 reads CASTITGLQDWGANVLTF. CDR3 nucleotides: TGTGCCAGCACGATTACAGGGCTCCAGGATTGGGGGGCCAACGTCCTGACTTTC. V usage is TRBV7-9 and J usage is TRBJ2-6, with D perhaps matching TRBD1 (6 bases). Germline lookup yields CDR1 SEHNR and CDR2 FQNEAQ (reference sequence). Trimming removed 7 bases at V and 4 bases at J, with 23 bases between. The CDR3 covers 18 residues.

The CDR3 sequence: CASSFDTGYGYTF. Here the CDR3 DNA reads TGCGCCAGCAGCTTCGACACAGGGTATGGCTACACCTTC. The V call is TRBV5-1, the J call TRBJ1-2; D is possibly TRBD1 (6 bases). This CDR3 spans 13 amino acids. Germline V gene sequence: CDR1 SGHRS, CDR2 YFSETQ. V was trimmed by 2 bases and J by 5 bases, leaving 10 bases between them.

The CDR3, as DNA: TGTGCCAGCAGTTTATCGGCAGGGGGCACTGAAGCTTTCTTT. Translation: CASSLSAGGTEAFF. This chain connects TRBV28 to TRBJ1-1, with 7 bases identical to TRBD1. This CDR3 is built from 14 residues. V shed 1 base, J shed 4 bases, and the junction held 3 bases outside the gene matches. Germline V gene lookup returns CDR1 MDHEN and CDR2 SYDVKM.

V usage is TRBV28 and J usage is TRBJ1-3; D might be TRBD1 (5 bases). The CDR3 runs to 14 residues. Germline CDR1 MDHEN, CDR2 SYDVKM. V lost 7 bases and J 1 base, leaving 11 bases between the germline ends. The CDR3 region is CASTHGGSGNTIYF. The CDR3 DNA follows: TGTGCCAGCACTCACGGGGGATCTGGAAACACCATATATTTT.

The count of this clone is one. The CDR3 loop is CASSPPSGRRIEQYF. For the CDR3, the DNA is TGTGCCAGCAGTCCCCCCAGCGGACGGAGAATTGAGCAGTACTTC. This chain joins TRBV28 and TRBJ2-7; tentative D call: TRBD2 (5 bases). Trimming removed 5 bases at V and 7 bases at J, with 21 bases between. Germline V gene sequence: CDR1 MDHEN, CDR2 SYDVKM. This CDR3 is 15 amino acids long.

The V call is TRBV25-1, the J call TRBJ1-1, with TRBD1 as a possible D gene (6 bases). CDR3 length equals 13 residues. Trimming removed 3 bases from V and 5 bases from J, with 10 bases in between. Per the germline V gene, CDR1 is MGHDK and CDR2 is SYGVNS. DNA of the CDR3: TGTGCCAGCAGTGAGGGGGCAAGGACTGAAGCTTTCTTT. Amino acids: CASSEGARTEAFF. Using reference TRBV25-1 and TRBJ1-1 for the parts outside the CDR3, the full variable domain is EADIYQTPRYLVIGTGKKITLECSQTMGHDKMYWYQQDPGMELHLIHYSYGVNSTEKGDLSSESTVSRIRTEHFPLTLESARPSHTSQYLCASSEGARTEAFFGQGTRLTVV.

V usage is TRBV5-4 and J usage is TRBJ2-5; 7 bases match TRBD2. V was clipped by 0 bases and J by 5 bases; unmatched bases: 4. The CDR3 length is 14 residues. The germline CDR1 and CDR2 sequences are SGHNT and YYREEE (reference sequence). The CDR3 bases are TGTGCCAGCAGCTTGGCTAGCGGCGCGGAGACCCAGTACTTC. Protein product: CASSLASGAETQYF.

This clone appeared once. CDR3 region: CASSLFQGINSDGYTF. In DNA, the CDR3 is TGTGCCAGCAGCTTATTCCAAGGGATCAATTCGGATGGCTACACCTTC. The chain combines TRBV7-2 with TRBJ1-2; D gene unclear. This CDR3 spans 16 amino acids. Germline V gives CDR1 SGHTA, CDR2 FQGNSA. The V gene lost 2 bases and the J gene lost 6 bases, with 19 bases spanning the gap.

The CDR3 loop reads CASNLDLEAFF. CDR3 nucleotides: TGTGCCAGCAATCTCGATCTTGAAGCTTTCTTT. The rearrangement uses TRBV2 and TRBJ1-1; D is undetermined. With 7 bases removed from V and 7 bases from J, the gap between germline ends came to 10 bases. CDR3 length: 11 amino acids. CDR1 is SNHLY and CDR2 is FYNNEI in the germline V gene.

The V gene is TRBV7-8, the J gene TRBJ1-5, with D uncertain. V was clipped by 3 bases and J by 7 bases, with 10 bases between them. Germline CDR1 is SGHVS and CDR2 is FQNEAQ. The CDR3 runs to 13 residues. The CDR3 protein is CASSFGREQPQHF. Written as DNA, the CDR3 is TGTGCCAGCAGCTTCGGAAGAGAACAGCCCCAGCATTTT.

The CDR3 is CASIRGREDTIYF. CDR3 coding DNA: TGTGCCAGCATAAGGGGACGGGAGGACACCATATATTTT. The rearrangement uses TRBV28 and TRBJ1-3; tentative D call: TRBD1 (5 bases). The germline CDR1 and CDR2 sequences are MDHEN and SYDVKM. The CDR3 runs 13 residues. Trimming cost V 7 bases and J 8 bases, with 15 bases left between them.

The chain has TRBV4-2 and TRBJ2-7; 9 bases agree with TRBD2. With V trimmed by 2 bases and J by 0 bases, 2 bases remained unmatched. Germline V gene sequence: CDR1 LGHNA, CDR2 YNFKEQ. The CDR3 runs 15 residues. The CDR3 DNA follows: TGTGCCAGCAGCCAATCTAGCGGGGTCTCCTACGAGCAGTACTTC. Protein: CASSQSSGVSYEQYF.

The gene calls are TRBV18 and TRBJ2-7; D perhaps matches TRBD1 (5 bases). Germline-derived CDR1 and CDR2 are KGHSH and LQKENI. The CDR3 totals 14 residues. V lost 1 base to trimming and J lost 3 bases, with 10 bases between them. The CDR3, as DNA: TGTGCCAGCTCACCACAGGACACGAACTACGAGCAGTACTTC. This encodes CASSPQDTNYEQYF.

V gene TRBV27 combines with J gene TRBJ1-1; D gene uncertain. V was pared by 9 bases and J by 8 bases, with 13 bases between. Germline lookup yields CDR1 MNHEY and CDR2 SMNVEV (reference sequence). CDR3 length: 11 residues. This chain's CDR3 is CASWLREEAFF. CDR3 coding DNA: TGTGCCAGTTGGCTTCGGGAAGAAGCTTTCTTT.

The chain is built from TRBV15 and TRBJ1-5; D may be TRBD1 (5 bases). This CDR3 is 13 amino acids long. The germline V gene encodes CDR1 LNHNV and CDR2 YYDKDF (reference sequence). Trimming cost V 0 bases and J 11 bases, with 11 bases left between them. In DNA form, the CDR3 reads TGTGCCACCAGCAGAGAAGGAGGGGCTTCCCAGCATTTT. Translation gives CATSREGGASQHF.

The V gene is TRBV5-8, the J gene TRBJ1-4, with TRBD1 as a possible D gene (5 bases). Germline CDR1 reads SGHTS; CDR2 reads YDEGEE. V was shortened by 2 bases and J by 4 bases, with 15 bases between the two germline ends. The CDR3 runs 16 residues. DNA of the CDR3: TGTGCCAGCAGCTTTTACCAGGGCCACAGTAATGAAAAACTGTTTTTT. Translating gives CASSFYQGHSNEKLFF.

The count of this clone is one. The chain combines TRBV29-1 with TRBJ2-2; a possible D gene is TRBD1 (5 bases). Trimming pared 4 bases from V and 5 bases from J, leaving 11 bases between. This CDR3 spans 13 amino acids. Germline CDR1 and CDR2: SQVTM and ANQGSEA. The CDR3 nucleotides read TGCAGCGTTGGGACACCCGCGACCGGGGAGCTGTTTTTT. It codes for CSVGTPATGELFF.

V gene TRBV4-3 combines with J gene TRBJ2-5; D possibly corresponds to TRBD2 (7 bases). The J call is doubtful: the DNA matches TRBJ2-7 better. Germline CDR1 LGHNA, CDR2 YSLEER. This CDR3 comprises 15 residues. The CDR3 bases are TGCGCCAGCAGCCAAGATTGGGAGGGGGGCTACGAGCAGTACTTC. Translating it yields CASSQDWEGGYEQYF.

The chain links TRBV5-1 to TRBJ1-6, with D possibly TRBD1 on 6 matching bases. Trimming took 1 base from V and 6 from J, leaving 14 bases between them. Germline-derived CDR1 and CDR2 are SGHRS and YFSETQ. The CDR3 contains 16 residues. CDR3 sequence reads: CASSLRDQGFNSPLHF. CDR3 in DNA: TGCGCCAGCAGCTTGCGGGACCAGGGGTTTAATTCACCCCTCCACTTT.

The gene calls are TRBV2 and TRBJ2-7; D might be TRBD1 or TRBD2, each matching 6 bases. Trimming took off 4 bases at V and 4 bases at J, with 14 bases between the two ends. The CDR3 contains 14 residues. Germline V lookup: CDR1 SNHLY, CDR2 FYNNEI. The CDR3: CASSGGQGRYEQYF. The CDR3 DNA reads as TGTGCCAGCAGTGGGGGCCAGGGGAGGTACGAGCAGTACTTC.

The V call is TRBV7-9, the J call TRBJ1-1; D ambiguous. There are 12 residues in the CDR3. Trimming stripped 7 bases from V and 1 base from J, with 7 bases between. The germline gives CDR1 SEHNR, CDR2 FQNEAQ (reference sequence). This chain's CDR3 is CASTAQNTEAFF. CDR3 bases: TGTGCCAGCACCGCTCAGAACACTGAAGCTTTCTTT.

The V gene is TRBV18, the J gene TRBJ2-3; the match to TRBD2 covers 14 bases. V trimming: 5 bases; J trimming: 2 bases; junction bases outside the gene matches: 6. The CDR3 totals 17 residues. Germline V gene lookup returns CDR1 KGHSH and CDR2 LQKENI. CDR3 region: CASSTGTSGRNTDTQYF. DNA of the CDR3: TGTGCCAGCTCAACCGGGACTAGCGGGAGAAACACAGATACGCAGTATTTT.

This chain uses TRBV25-1 with TRBJ2-1, with 7 bases matching TRBD2. Per the germline V gene, CDR1 is MGHDK and CDR2 is SYGVNS. The CDR3 covers 13 residues. V lost 7 bases to trimming and J lost 4 bases; unmatched junction nucleotides: 4. CDR3 DNA: TGTGCCAGCACCGACGGGGGGTACAATGAGCAGTTCTTC. Encoded protein: CASTDGGYNEQFF. The variable domain in full, completed from reference TRBV25-1 and TRBJ2-1, reads EADIYQTPRYLVIGTGKKITLECSQTMGHDKMYWYQQDPGMELHLIHYSYGVNSTEKGDLSSESTVSRIRTEHFPLTLESARPSHTSQYLCASTDGGYNEQFFGPGTRLTVL.

The chain combines TRBV5-6 with TRBJ2-2, with D perhaps being TRBD1 or TRBD2 (5 bases each). V lost 0 bases and J 6 bases, leaving 9 bases between the germline ends. Germline V CDR1 and CDR2: SGHDT, YYEEEE. This CDR3 has 14 residues. The CDR3 region is CASSLGDGAGELFF. In DNA, the CDR3 is TGTGCCAGCAGCTTGGGGGACGGGGCCGGGGAGCTGTTTTTT.

This clone was found once. The V call is TRBV5-1, the J call TRBJ2-3; 12 positions match TRBD2. Germline assignment: CDR1 SGHRS and CDR2 YFSETQ. CDR3 length: 15 residues. The junction had 4 bases not matched to a gene; V was cut back by 4 bases and J by 4 bases. The CDR3 loop is CASSEGLAGSDTQYF. CDR3 DNA: TGCGCCAGCAGCGAAGGACTAGCGGGATCAGATACGCAGTATTTT.